The clone carrying this T cell receptor (beta chain) was seen once. The antigen is unknown. The PCR contained 60 Vbeta and 13 Jbeta primers. In the original processing: The count from a later analysis was tens of millions of unique TCR beta chains, some 12 million of them shared. The table came from immunoSEQ multiplex PCR; TCRdb's copy has only in-frame clones and leaves some out. Clone size and V and J calls were adopted from that table, with D and trimming inferred from the DNA. The table lists some 140,000 clones, about 80% of them singletons. The sample comes from a study of cytomegalovirus exposure and HLA in healthy donors. Notes on the study in general: Most of the TCR beta V segments (in an earlier analysis) were productive either about 87% or about 30% of the time. CMV serostatus was the only immune exposure information that was available. V- and J-gene trimming in TCR beta was tied to a missense DCLRE1C variant by an analysis performed later.

This sequence originates from a woman aged 40 to 50 in good health and CMV-seronegative. Sequencing input: PBMCs.

The CDR3 sequence: CASSLVAGNYNEQFF. CDR3 nucleotides: TGTGCCAGCAGCTTAGTTGCGGGGAATTACAATGAGCAGTTCTTC. The genes are TRBV11-3 and TRBJ2-1; D might be TRBD2 (6 bases). With 1 base removed from V and 4 bases from J, the gap between germline ends came to 11 bases. The CDR3 is made up of 15 amino acids. Germline CDR1 SGHNT, CDR2 YENEEA.